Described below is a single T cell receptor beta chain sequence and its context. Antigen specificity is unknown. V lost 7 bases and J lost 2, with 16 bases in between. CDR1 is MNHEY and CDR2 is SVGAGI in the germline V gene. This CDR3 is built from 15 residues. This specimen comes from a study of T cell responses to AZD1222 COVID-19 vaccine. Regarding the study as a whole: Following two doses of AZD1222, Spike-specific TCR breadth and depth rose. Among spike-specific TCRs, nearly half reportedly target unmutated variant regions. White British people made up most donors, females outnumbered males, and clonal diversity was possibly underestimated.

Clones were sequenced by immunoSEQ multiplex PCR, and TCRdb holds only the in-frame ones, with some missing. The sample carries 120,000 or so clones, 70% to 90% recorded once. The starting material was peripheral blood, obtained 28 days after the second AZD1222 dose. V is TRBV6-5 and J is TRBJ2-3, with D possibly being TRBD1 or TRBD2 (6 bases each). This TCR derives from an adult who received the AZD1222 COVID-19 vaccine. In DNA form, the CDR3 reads TGTGCCAGCACAGAGGGGGGAGTTAACACAGATACGCAGTATTTT. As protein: CASTEGGVNTDTQYF.